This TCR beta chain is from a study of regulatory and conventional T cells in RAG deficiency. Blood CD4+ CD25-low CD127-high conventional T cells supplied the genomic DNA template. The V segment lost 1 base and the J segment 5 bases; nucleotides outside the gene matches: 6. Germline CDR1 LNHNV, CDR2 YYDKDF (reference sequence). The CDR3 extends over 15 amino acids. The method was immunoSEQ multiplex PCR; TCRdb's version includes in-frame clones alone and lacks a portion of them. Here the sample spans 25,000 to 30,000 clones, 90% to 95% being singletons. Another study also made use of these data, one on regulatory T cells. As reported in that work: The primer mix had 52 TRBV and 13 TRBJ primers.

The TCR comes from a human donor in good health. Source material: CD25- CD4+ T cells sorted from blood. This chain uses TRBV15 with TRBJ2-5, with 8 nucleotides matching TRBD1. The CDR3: CATSRAPGGFETQYF. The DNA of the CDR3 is TGTGCCACCAGCAGAGCGCCAGGGGGCTTCGAGACCCAGTACTTC.